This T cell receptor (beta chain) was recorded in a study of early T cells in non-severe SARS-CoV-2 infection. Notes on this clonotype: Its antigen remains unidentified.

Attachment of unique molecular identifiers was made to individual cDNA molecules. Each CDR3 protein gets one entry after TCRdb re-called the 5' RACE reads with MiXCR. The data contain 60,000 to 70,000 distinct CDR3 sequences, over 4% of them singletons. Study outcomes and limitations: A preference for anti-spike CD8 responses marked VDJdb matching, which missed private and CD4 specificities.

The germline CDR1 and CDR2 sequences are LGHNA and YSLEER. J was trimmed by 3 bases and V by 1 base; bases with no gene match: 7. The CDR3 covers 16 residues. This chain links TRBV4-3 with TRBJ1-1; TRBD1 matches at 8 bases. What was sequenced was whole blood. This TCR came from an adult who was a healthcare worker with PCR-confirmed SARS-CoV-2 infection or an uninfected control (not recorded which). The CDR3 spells CASSQATETGDTEAFF. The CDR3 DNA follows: TGCGCCAGCAGCCAAGCTACCGAGACAGGGGACACTGAAGCTTTCTTT.